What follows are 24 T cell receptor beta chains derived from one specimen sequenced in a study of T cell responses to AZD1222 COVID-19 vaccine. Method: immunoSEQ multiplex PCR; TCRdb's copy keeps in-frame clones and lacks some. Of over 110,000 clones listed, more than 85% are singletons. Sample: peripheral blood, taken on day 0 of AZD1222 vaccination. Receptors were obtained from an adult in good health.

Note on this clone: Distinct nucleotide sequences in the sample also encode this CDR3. The CDR3 sequence: CASSFGLNTEAFF. The CDR3 DNA reads TGCGCCAGCAGCTTCGGGTTGAACACTGAAGCTTTCTTT. The chain carries TRBV5-1 and TRBJ1-1; D is ambiguous. V was trimmed by 2 bases and J by 0 bases, leaving 5 bases between them. The CDR3 length is 13 residues. CDR1 and CDR2 (germline): SGHRS, YFSETQ.

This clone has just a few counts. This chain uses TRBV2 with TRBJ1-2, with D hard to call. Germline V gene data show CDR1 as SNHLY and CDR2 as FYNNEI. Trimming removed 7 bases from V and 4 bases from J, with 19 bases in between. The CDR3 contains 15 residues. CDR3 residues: CASTRIKTEGYGYTF. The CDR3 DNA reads TGTGCCAGCACCCGAATTAAAACAGAAGGCTATGGCTACACCTTC.

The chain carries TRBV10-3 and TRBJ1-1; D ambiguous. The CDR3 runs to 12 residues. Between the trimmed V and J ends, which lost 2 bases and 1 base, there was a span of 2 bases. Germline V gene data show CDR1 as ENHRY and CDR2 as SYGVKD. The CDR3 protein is CAISETNTEAFF. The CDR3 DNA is TGTGCCATCAGTGAGACGAACACTGAAGCTTTCTTT.

Here the CDR3 DNA reads TGTGCCAGCAGCCGGGGGGAATCGAACACCGGGGAGCTGTTTTTT. This translates into CASSRGESNTGELFF. The V gene is TRBV5-4, the J gene TRBJ2-2, with 7 bases that match TRBD2. CDR3 length equals 15 residues. After removal of 4 bases from V and 0 bases from J, the junction contained 3 bases not matched to a gene. The germline V gene has CDR1 SGHNT and CDR2 YYREEE (reference sequence).

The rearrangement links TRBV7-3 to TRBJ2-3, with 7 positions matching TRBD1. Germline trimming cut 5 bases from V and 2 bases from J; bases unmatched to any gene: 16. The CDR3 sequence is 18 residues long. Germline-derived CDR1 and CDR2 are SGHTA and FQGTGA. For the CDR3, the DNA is TGTGCCAGCAGCCCTTTATGGGGACAGCGAGATTTCACAGATACGCAGTATTTT. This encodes CASSPLWGQRDFTDTQYF.

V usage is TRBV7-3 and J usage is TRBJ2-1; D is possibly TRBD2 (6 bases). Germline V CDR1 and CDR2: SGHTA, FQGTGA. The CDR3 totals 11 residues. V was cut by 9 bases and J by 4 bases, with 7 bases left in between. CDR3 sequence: CARGLYNEQFF. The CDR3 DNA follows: TGTGCCAGGGGACTTTACAATGAGCAGTTCTTC.

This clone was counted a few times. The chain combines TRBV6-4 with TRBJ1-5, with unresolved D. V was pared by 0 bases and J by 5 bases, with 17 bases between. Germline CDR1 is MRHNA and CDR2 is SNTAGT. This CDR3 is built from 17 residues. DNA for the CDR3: TGTGCCAGCAGTGACTCGCCACCTCAGCGAGCCTATCAGCCCCAGCATTTT. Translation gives CASSDSPPQRAYQPQHF.

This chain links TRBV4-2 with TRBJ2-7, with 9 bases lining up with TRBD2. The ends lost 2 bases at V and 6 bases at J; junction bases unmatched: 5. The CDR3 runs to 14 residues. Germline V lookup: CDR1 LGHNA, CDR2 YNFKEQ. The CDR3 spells CASSQWREGAEQYF. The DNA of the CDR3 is TGTGCCAGCAGCCAATGGCGGGAGGGGGCCGAGCAGTACTTC.

The CDR3 loop is CASSLVVETQYF. In nucleotides, the CDR3 is TGTGCCAGCAGCTTAGTGGTCGAGACCCAGTACTTC. This chain uses TRBV7-9 with TRBJ2-5; no clear D. V was clipped by 1 base and J by 5 bases, with 5 bases between them. The CDR3 loop spans 12 amino acids. Germline lookup yields CDR1 SEHNR and CDR2 FQNEAQ (reference sequence).

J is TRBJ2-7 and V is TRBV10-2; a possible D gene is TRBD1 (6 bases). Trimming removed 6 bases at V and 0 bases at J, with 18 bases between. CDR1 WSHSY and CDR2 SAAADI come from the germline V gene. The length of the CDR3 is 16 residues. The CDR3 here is CASSPPTGIYSYEQYF. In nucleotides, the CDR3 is TGCGCCAGCAGCCCCCCGACAGGTATATACTCCTACGAGCAGTACTTC.

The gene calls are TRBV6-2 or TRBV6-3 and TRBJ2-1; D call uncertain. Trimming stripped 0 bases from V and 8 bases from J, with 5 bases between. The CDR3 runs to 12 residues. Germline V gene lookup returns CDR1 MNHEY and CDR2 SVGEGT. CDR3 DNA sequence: TGTGCCAGCAGTTACTCCGGGCATGAGCAGTTCTTC. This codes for CASSYSGHEQFF.

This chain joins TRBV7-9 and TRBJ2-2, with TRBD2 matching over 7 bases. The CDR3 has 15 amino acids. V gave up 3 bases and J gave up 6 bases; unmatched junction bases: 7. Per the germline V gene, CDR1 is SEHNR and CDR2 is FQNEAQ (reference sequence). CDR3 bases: TGTGCCAGCAGCTTGGGAGGACTAGTTGCCGGGGAGCTGTTTTTT. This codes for CASSLGGLVAGELFF.

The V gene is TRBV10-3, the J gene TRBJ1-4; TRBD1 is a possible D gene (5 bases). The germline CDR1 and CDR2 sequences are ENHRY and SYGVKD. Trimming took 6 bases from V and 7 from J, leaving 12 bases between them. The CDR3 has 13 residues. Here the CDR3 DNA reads TGTGCCATCAGAGGCCAGGGATCTGAAAAACTGTTTTTT. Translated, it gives CAIRGQGSEKLFF.

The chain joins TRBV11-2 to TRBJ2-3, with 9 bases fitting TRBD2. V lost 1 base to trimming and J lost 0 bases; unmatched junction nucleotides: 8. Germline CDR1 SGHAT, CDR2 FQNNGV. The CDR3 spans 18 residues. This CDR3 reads CASSLVGSGGLSTDTQYF. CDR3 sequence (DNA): TGTGCCAGCAGCTTAGTCGGTAGCGGGGGCCTTAGCACAGATACGCAGTATTTT.

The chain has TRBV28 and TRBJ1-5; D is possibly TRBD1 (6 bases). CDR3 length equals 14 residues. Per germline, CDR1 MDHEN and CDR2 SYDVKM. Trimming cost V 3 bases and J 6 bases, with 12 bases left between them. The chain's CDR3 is CASSLDSLIQPQHF. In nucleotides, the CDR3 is TGTGCCAGCAGTTTGGACAGTCTCATTCAGCCCCAGCATTTT. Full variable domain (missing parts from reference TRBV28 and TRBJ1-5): DVKVTQSSRYLVKRTGEKVFLECVQDMDHENMFWYRQDPGLGLRLIYFSYDVKMKEKGDIPEGYSVSREKKERFSLILESASTNQTSMYLCASSLDSLIQPQHFGDGTRLSIL.

The CDR3 spells CASSPPTDRDYGYTF. CDR3 bases: TGTGCCAGCAGCCCACCGACGGACAGGGACTATGGCTACACCTTC. The chain combines TRBV11-3 with TRBJ1-2, with 8 bases fitting TRBD1. Germline V gene data show CDR1 as SGHNT and CDR2 as YENEEA. V trimming: 5 bases; J trimming: 3 bases; junction bases outside the gene matches: 8. The CDR3 runs to 15 residues. The full variable domain, its missing parts supplied by reference TRBV11-3 and TRBJ1-2, is EAGVVQSPRYKIIEKKQPVAFWCNPISGHNTLYWYLQNLGQGPELLIRYENEEAVDDSQLPKDRFSAERLKGVDSTLKIQPAELGDSAVYLCASSPPTDRDYGYTFGSGTRLTVV.

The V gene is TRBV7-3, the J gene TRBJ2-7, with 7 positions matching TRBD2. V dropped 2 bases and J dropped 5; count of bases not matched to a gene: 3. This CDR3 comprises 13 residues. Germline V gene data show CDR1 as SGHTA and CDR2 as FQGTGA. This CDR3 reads CASSLGLGDEQYF. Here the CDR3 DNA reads TGTGCCAGCAGCTTAGGACTAGGGGACGAGCAGTACTTC. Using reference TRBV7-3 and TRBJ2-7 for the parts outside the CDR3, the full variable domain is GAGVSQTPSNKVTEKGKYVELRCDPISGHTALYWYRQSLGQGPEFLIYFQGTGAADDSGLPNDRFFAVRPEGSVSTLKIQRTERGDSAVYLCASSLGLGDEQYFGPGTRLTVT.

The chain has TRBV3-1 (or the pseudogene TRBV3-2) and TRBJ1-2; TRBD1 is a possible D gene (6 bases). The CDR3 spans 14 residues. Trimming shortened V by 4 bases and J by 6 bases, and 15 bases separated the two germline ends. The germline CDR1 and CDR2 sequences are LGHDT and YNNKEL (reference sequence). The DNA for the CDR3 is TGTGCCAGCAGCCTCCAGGGGAGGGCAAATGGCTACACCTTC. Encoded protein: CASSLQGRANGYTF.

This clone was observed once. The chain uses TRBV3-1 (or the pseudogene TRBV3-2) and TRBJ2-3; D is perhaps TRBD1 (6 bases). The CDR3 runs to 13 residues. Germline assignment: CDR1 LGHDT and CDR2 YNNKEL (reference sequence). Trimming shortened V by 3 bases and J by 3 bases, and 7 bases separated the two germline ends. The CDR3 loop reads CASSHRGTDTQYF. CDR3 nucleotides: TGTGCCAGCAGCCACAGGGGTACAGATACGCAGTATTTT.

CDR3 bases: TGTGCCAGCAGCGTAGGCGGGGGGCGAGGAAATGAGCAGTTCTTC. Translation: CASSVGGGRGNEQFF. The V gene is TRBV9, the J gene TRBJ2-1, with 8 bases matching TRBD2. The CDR3 spans 15 residues. The germline gives CDR1 SGDLS, CDR2 YYNGEE. Unmatched junction bases numbered 6, after V lost 0 bases and J lost 7 bases.

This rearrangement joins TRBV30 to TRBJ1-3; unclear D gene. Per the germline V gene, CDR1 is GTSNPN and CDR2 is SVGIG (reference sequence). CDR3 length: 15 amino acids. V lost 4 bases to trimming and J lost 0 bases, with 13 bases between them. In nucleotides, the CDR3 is TGTGCCTGGAACCCCCGGAGGGACTCTGGAAACACCATATATTTT. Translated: CAWNPRRDSGNTIYF.

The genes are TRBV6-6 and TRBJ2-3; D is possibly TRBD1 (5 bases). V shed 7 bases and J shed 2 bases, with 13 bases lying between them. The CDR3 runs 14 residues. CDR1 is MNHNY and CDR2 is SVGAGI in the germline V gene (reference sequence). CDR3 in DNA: TGTGCCAGCATCGGAGACAGCAACACAGATACGCAGTATTTT. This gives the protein CASIGDSNTDTQYF.

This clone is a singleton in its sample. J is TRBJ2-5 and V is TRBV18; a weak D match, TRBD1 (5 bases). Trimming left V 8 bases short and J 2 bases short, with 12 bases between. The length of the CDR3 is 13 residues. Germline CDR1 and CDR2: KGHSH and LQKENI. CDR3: CASAQGSQETQYF. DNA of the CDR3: TGTGCCAGCGCGCAGGGCAGTCAAGAGACCCAGTACTTC.

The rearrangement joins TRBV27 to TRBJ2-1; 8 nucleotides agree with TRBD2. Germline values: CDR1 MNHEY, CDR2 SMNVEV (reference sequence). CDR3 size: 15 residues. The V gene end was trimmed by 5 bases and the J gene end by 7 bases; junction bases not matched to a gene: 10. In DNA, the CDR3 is TGTGCCAGCAGTCTAACCACCGGGGGGGCAAATGAGCAGTTCTTC. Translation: CASSLTTGGANEQFF.